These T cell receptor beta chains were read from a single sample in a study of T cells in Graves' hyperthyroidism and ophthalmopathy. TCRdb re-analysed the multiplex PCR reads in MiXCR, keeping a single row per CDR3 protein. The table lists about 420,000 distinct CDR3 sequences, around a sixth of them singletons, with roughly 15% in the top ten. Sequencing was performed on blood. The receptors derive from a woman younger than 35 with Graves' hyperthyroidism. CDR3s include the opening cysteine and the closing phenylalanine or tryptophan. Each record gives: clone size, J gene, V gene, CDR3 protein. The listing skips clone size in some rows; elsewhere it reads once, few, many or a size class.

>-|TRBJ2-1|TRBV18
CASSPPALLHSYNGQFF
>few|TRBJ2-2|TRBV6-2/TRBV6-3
CASTSTNTGELFF
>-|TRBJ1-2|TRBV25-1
CASSEFGTANYGYTF
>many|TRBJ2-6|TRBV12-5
CASGNTGVASGANVLTF
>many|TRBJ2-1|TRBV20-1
CSASLGTPYNEQFF
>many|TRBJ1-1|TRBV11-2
CASSFQGPISEAFF
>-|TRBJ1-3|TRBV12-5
CASGLPGGGRPGNTIYF
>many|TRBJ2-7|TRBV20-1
CSAPAFSYEQYF
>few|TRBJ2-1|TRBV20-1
CSVSQGSYNEQFF
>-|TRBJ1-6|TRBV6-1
CASRRSGGSYNSPLHF
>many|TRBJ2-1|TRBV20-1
CSASPGNEQFF
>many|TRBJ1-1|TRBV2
CASTGPKNGGTEAFF
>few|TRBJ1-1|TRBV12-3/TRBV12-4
CASSSTDRGEVEAFF
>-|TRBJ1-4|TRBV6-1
CASRRDKGNEKLFF
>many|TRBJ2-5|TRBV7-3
CASSETGIETQYF
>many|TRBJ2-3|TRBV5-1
CASSLSSTDTQYF
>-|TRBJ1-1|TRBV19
CASSIGQGRMSTEAFF
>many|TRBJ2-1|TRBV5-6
CASSLAGLAGQQFF
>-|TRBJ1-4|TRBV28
CASSSGTGGSEKLFF
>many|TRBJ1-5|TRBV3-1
CASSRQINQPQHF
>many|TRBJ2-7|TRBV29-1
CSVEDQGAGAAYEQYF
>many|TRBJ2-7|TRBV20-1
CSAKREASTSYEQYF